Below, 8 T cell receptor beta chains from the same sample are listed, as sequenced in a study of human T cells and chemical hapten exposure. The time point denotes: patch test 3, about 24 weeks after DPC sensitization. Treatment here: therapeutic diphenylcyclopropenone sensitization with weekly scalp DPC. TCRdb re-called the RACE reads with MiXCR, one entry per CDR3 protein. The sample has 50,000 to 60,000 distinct CDR3 sequences; 9.5% to 15% are singletons. The sequenced sample was whole blood, obtained in connection with sensitization to the hapten diphenylcyclopropenone (DPC). The receptors were sampled from a man aged 25-45 years with alopecia areata. Some clones in this sample may be carry-over from other donors' samples.

This clonotype came up a few times. The chain recombines TRBV12-3 or TRBV12-4 with TRBJ2-7, with D tentatively TRBD1 (5 bases). Trimming removed 6 bases at V and 0 bases at J, with 6 bases between. This CDR3 comprises 12 residues. CDR3 region: CASRGDSYEQYF. Here the CDR3 DNA reads TGTGCCAGCAGAGGGGACTCCTACGAGCAGTACTTC.

This chain links TRBV20-1 with TRBJ2-1, with 7 positions matching TRBD1. CDR1 is DFQATT and CDR2 is SNEGSKA in the germline V gene (reference sequence). This CDR3 is 19 amino acids long. The trim removed 4 bases at V and 0 bases at J, leaving 18 bases unmatched. The CDR3 sequence is CSAKGAGTATRSSYNEQFF. As DNA, the CDR3 is TGCAGTGCTAAGGGAGCCGGGACAGCCACAAGGAGCTCCTACAATGAGCAGTTCTTC.

This clonotype was counted at least ten times. This chain connects TRBV7-2 to TRBJ2-3, with 8 bases matching TRBD2. CDR1 and CDR2 (germline): SGHTA, FQGNSA. With V trimmed by 1 base and J by 5 bases, 8 bases remained unmatched. The CDR3 is made up of 16 amino acids. In DNA, the CDR3 is TGTGCCAGCAGCTTAGTTCCGGGGGGGCCGCAAGATACGCAGTATTTT. Translation gives CASSLVPGGPQDTQYF. Looking up the rest from reference TRBV7-2 and TRBJ2-3 gives the full variable domain: GAGVSQSPSNKVTEKGKDVELRCDPISGHTALYWYRQSLGQGLEFLIYFQGNSAPDKSGLPSDRFSAERTGGSVSTLTIQRTQQEDSAVYLCASSLVPGGPQDTQYFGPGTRLTVL.

This clonotype was counted many times. The chain has TRBV12-3 or TRBV12-4 and TRBJ1-4, with 8 bases identical to TRBD1. There are 13 residues in the CDR3. J lost 5 bases, V lost 6 bases, and 2 bases had no gene match. The DNA for the CDR3 is TGTGCCAGCAGCCGGGACAGGAATGAAAAACTGTTTTTT. Translation gives CASSRDRNEKLFF.

Many counts were recorded for this clonotype. Here the CDR3 reads CSATQWAGGPTDTQYF. The CDR3, as DNA: TGCAGTGCAACGCAGTGGGCGGGGGGGCCCACAGATACGCAGTATTTT. The chain has TRBV20-1 and TRBJ2-3, with TRBD2 identical over 9 bases. This CDR3 spans 16 amino acids. V dropped 6 bases and J dropped 2; count of bases not matched to a gene: 12. Germline CDR1 reads DFQATT; CDR2 reads SNEGSKA (reference sequence).

The chain couples TRBV12-3 or TRBV12-4 to TRBJ2-7, with D tentatively TRBD1 or TRBD2 (6 bases each). CDR3 length: 14 residues. The ends were cut back, 0 bases at V and 4 bases at J, with 10 bases in the middle. CDR3 amino acids: CASSLAGGGYEQYF. The CDR3 DNA reads TGTGCCAGCAGTTTAGCCGGGGGCGGGTACGAGCAGTACTTC.

This clonotype was detected only a few times. This chain uses TRBV29-1 with TRBJ1-1; no definite D call. V lost 7 bases and J 0 bases, leaving 12 bases between the germline ends. This CDR3 has 13 residues. Germline loops: CDR1 SQVTM, CDR2 ANQGSEA. As DNA, the CDR3 is TGCAGCGCAGGCCGCCGAATGAACACTGAAGCTTTCTTT. Translated, it gives CSAGRRMNTEAFF.

This clonotype came up a few times. This chain uses TRBV6-5 with TRBJ2-2; D is possibly TRBD1 (5 bases). Germline CDR1 and CDR2: MNHEY and SVGAGI. The CDR3 is 14 amino acids. Trimming took 7 bases from V and 4 from J, leaving 13 bases between them. The CDR3 sequence is CASTQGWVTGELFF. DNA of the CDR3: TGTGCCAGCACCCAGGGCTGGGTCACCGGGGAGCTGTTTTTT.